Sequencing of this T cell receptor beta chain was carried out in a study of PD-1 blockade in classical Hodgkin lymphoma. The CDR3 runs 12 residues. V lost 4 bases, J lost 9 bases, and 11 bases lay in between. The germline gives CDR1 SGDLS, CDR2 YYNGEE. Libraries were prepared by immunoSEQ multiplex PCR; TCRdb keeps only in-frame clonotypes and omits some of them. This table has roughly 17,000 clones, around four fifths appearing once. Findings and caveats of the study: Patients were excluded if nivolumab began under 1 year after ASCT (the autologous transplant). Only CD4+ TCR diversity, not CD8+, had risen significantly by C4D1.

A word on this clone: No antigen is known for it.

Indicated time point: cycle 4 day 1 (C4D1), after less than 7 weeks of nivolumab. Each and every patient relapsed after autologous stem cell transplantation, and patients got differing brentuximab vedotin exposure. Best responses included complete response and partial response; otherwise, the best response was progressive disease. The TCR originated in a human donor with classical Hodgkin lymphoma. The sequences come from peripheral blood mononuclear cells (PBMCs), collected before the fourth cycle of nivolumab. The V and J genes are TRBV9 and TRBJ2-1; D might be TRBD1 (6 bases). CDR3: CASSSQGIEQFF. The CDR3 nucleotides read TGTGCCAGCAGCTCCCAGGGGATTGAGCAGTTCTTC.